These T cell receptor beta chains were read from a single sample in a study of blood T cell repertoires in COVID-19. The data were produced by immunoSEQ multiplex PCR, yet TCRdb's version contains in-frame clones alone and is incomplete. The data contain 55,000 to 75,000 clones, around 87% of them singletons. Sequencing was done on a sample of peripheral blood. The receptors come from a human donor in a cohort sampled during active COVID-19. Both conserved end residues are part of each CDR3. The order of the fields is V gene, J gene, D gene, clone size, CDR3 protein. D genes are given only for firm matches. For some rows the clone size is stated as once, few or many, or as a class when expanded; others skip it.

TRBV29-1	TRBJ2-7	-	-	CSVFWGLLDEQYF
TRBV3-1/TRBV3-2	TRBJ1-2	-	-	CASSQGTPREPTF
TRBV19	TRBJ1-1	-	-	CASTHRAVLEAFF
TRBV19	TRBJ2-7	-	-	CASSPADNYEQYF
TRBV6-6	TRBJ1-2	-	-	CASSWGQTDHGYTF
TRBV18	TRBJ2-7	TRBD1	-	CASSKQGGEQYF
TRBV6-2/TRBV6-3	TRBJ2-3	-	-	CASSQYSTDTQYF
TRBV10-3	TRBJ1-1	-	-	CAISESPSMNTEAFF
TRBV5-4	TRBJ1-1	-	-	CASSPTRWSEAFF
TRBV7-2	TRBJ2-3	-	-	CASSFGSLGSTDTQYF
TRBV18	TRBJ1-3	-	-	CASSPPDRSGNTIYF
TRBV10-1	TRBJ2-3	TRBD2	few	CASSAGTSGRSDTQYF
TRBV4-2	TRBJ2-7	-	-	CASSQFTTDSSYEQYF
TRBV27	TRBJ2-7	TRBD1	-	CASSAPGQINTYEQYF
TRBV3-1/TRBV3-2	TRBJ2-3	TRBD2	-	CASSQVGLAGDQAEGTDTQYF
TRBV13	TRBJ1-3	-	few	CASSTRGGYSGNTIYF
TRBV29-1	TRBJ2-6	-	-	CSVELSGSGANVLTF
TRBV4-1	TRBJ2-1	TRBD1	-	CASSQTWTGDNEQFF
TRBV14	TRBJ2-5	-	-	CASSQRDETQYF
TRBV6-2/TRBV6-3	TRBJ1-1	-	-	CASSYSKNGEAFF
TRBV6-6	TRBJ2-7	TRBD2	-	CASSQSGISYEQYF
TRBV28	TRBJ1-5	TRBD1	few	CASSETDRGGPRQNQPQHF
TRBV6-5	TRBJ2-1	TRBD2	-	CASSNGGGAMNEQFF
TRBV5-1	TRBJ2-1	TRBD2	once	CASSLASGISGEQFF
TRBV9	TRBJ1-4	-	-	CASSSLGGTNEKLFF
TRBV5-5	TRBJ2-7	TRBD2	-	CASSFGGVRVFEFRYEQYF
TRBV28	TRBJ2-1	TRBD1	-	CASNQGASNEQFF
TRBV11-2	TRBJ2-1	TRBD2	-	CASSSGGGVGLAFYNEQFF
TRBV6-5	TRBJ1-5	TRBD1	few	CASSHGTDNQPQHF
TRBV7-8	TRBJ2-5	TRBD2	-	CASSPQVASGYQETQYF
TRBV19	TRBJ1-5	-	-	CASRPGLNQPQHF
TRBV18	TRBJ1-2	TRBD1	once	CASSTEDRGPYGYTF
TRBV6-5	TRBJ2-3	TRBD2	once	CASSYWAGGQDTQYF
TRBV5-4	TRBJ1-2	-	once	CASNPRGQGTYGYTF
TRBV10-1	TRBJ2-7	-	-	CASSDPGQNEQYF
TRBV21-1	TRBJ2-2	-	-	CASSNPPGGPELNTGELFF
TRBV2	TRBJ1-1	TRBD1	-	CASQYGTGNTEAFF
TRBV11-3	TRBJ1-1	TRBD1	-	CASSSRTGPNTEAFF
TRBV7-2	TRBJ2-2	-	-	CASSRGGGRNGELFF
TRBV12-3/TRBV12-4	TRBJ1-5	-	-	CASSLYSNQPQHF
TRBV6-5	TRBJ2-7	-	-	CASGESPYEQYF
TRBV7-9	TRBJ1-6	TRBD1	-	CASSLVGDRASPLHF
TRBV28	TRBJ2-4	-	-	CASSPPRTELAKNIQYF
TRBV18	TRBJ2-2	TRBD2	-	CASSGTSGSTGELFF
TRBV10-3	TRBJ1-6	TRBD1	-	CAIALGQGASPLHF
TRBV5-5	TRBJ2-7	-	-	CASSLVSGGEQYF
TRBV7-6	TRBJ2-7	-	once	CASSLAQADEQYF
TRBV5-6	TRBJ2-7	TRBD2	-	CASSSVLGLAGGSYEQYF
TRBV7-2	TRBJ2-3	TRBD2	-	CASTVRLAGGPSTDTQYF
TRBV5-6	TRBJ1-2	-	-	CASSPWTNYTNYGYTF
TRBV7-2	TRBJ2-1	TRBD2	-	CASSLSGRLAGAYNEQFF
TRBV4-3	TRBJ2-7	-	-	CASSQVPGSSYEQYF